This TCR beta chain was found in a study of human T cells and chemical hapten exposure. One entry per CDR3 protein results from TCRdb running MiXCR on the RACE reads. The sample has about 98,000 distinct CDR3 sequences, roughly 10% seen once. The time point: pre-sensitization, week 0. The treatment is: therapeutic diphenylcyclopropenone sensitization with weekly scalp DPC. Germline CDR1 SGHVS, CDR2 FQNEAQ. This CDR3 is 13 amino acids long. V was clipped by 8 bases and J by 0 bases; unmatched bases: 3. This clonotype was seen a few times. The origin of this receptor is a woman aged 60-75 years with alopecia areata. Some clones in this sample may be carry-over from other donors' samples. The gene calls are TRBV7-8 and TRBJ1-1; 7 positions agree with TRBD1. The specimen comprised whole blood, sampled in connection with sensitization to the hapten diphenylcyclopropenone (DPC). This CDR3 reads CASGRGLNTEAFF. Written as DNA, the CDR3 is TGTGCCAGCGGAAGGGGGCTGAACACTGAAGCTTTCTTT.